Below, 17 T cell receptor beta chains from the same sample are listed, as sequenced in a study of blood T cell repertoires in COVID-19. TCRdb keeps only in-frame clones here, not all; method: immunoSEQ multiplex PCR. Of about 320,000 clones in the sample, around 90% were seen once. Input material: PBMCs or T cells enriched from blood (not recorded which). These TCRs come from a man in his sixties who had recovered from COVID-19.

The chain is built from TRBV6-5 and TRBJ1-5, with D unresolved. The V end lost 0 bases, the J end lost 7 bases, and 13 bases lay between the germline ends. This CDR3 has 15 residues. Germline-derived CDR1 and CDR2 are MNHEY and SVGAGI. CDR3 region: CASSYSVTTTQPQHF. The CDR3, as DNA: TGTGCCAGCAGTTACTCGGTTACAACCACCCAGCCCCAGCATTTT.

The J gene is TRBJ2-2, the V gene TRBV7-2; D is undetermined. V was clipped by 4 bases and J by 2 bases, with 11 bases between them. The CDR3 sequence is 15 residues long. Germline V gene sequence: CDR1 SGHTA, CDR2 FQGNSA. This chain's CDR3 is CASSSWFGNTGELFF. CDR3 nucleotides: TGTGCCAGCAGCTCTTGGTTCGGTAACACCGGGGAGCTGTTTTTT.

This chain joins TRBV18 and TRBJ1-4, with D possibly matching TRBD1 (5 bases). Between the trimmed V and J ends, which lost 4 bases and 5 bases, there was a span of 11 bases. This CDR3 has 14 amino acids. The germline V gene has CDR1 KGHSH and CDR2 LQKENI. CDR3 nucleotide sequence: TGTGCCAGCTCACACAGACAGCCGAATGAAAAACTGTTTTTT. Protein sequence: CASSHRQPNEKLFF.

V usage is TRBV7-2 and J usage is TRBJ2-5; D perhaps matches TRBD2 (6 bases). The CDR3 runs 15 residues. Germline V CDR1 and CDR2: SGHTA, FQGNSA. The V and J ends lost 1 base and 0 bases respectively, with 9 bases between them. The CDR3 loop reads CASSLGGANQETQYF. CDR3 sequence (DNA): TGTGCCAGCAGCTTAGGCGGGGCGAACCAAGAGACCCAGTACTTC.

The chain combines TRBV11-2 with TRBJ1-1; possible D gene TRBD1, 6 bases. CDR1 SGHAT and CDR2 FQNNGV come from the germline V gene. The CDR3 loop spans 13 amino acids. The V and J ends lost 6 bases and 4 bases respectively, with 12 bases between them. CDR3 coding DNA: TGTGCCAGCAGTACAGGGTTTTCCACTGAAGCTTTCTTT. Translating it yields CASSTGFSTEAFF.

Written as DNA, the CDR3 is TGTGCCACCGCCGGGTACCAGGGGACGGGCACAGATACGCAGTATTTT. Translated: CATAGYQGTGTDTQYF. The rearrangement links TRBV24-1 to TRBJ2-3, with D possibly being TRBD1 (6 bases). CDR1 and CDR2 (germline): KGHDR, SFDVKD. Trimming shortened V by 9 bases and J by 1 base, and 19 bases separated the two germline ends. This CDR3 has 16 amino acids.

This clone occurred a few times. CDR3 sequence (DNA): TGTGCCATCAGTGATCCCCGCGGGGTGGGGGCTGAAGCTTTCTTT. Its translation is CAISDPRGVGAEAFF. The V gene is TRBV10-3, the J gene TRBJ1-1, with TRBD1 as a possible D gene (5 bases). Trimming removed 3 bases from V and 6 bases from J, with 17 bases in between. Germline V CDR1 and CDR2: ENHRY, SYGVKD. The CDR3 runs 15 residues.

The chain carries TRBV6-5 and TRBJ2-1, with 7 bases identical to TRBD1. The CDR3 loop spans 13 amino acids. The germline V gene encodes CDR1 MNHEY and CDR2 SVGAGI. Trimming took 6 bases from V and 5 from J; bases not matched to a gene: 4. CDR3 bases: TGTGCCAGCAGACCCGGGACAGACAATGAGCAGTTCTTC. Translated, it gives CASRPGTDNEQFF.

This rearrangement joins TRBV5-1 to TRBJ1-2; the match to TRBD1 covers 10 bases. V shed 4 bases, J shed 4 bases, and the junction held 4 bases outside the gene matches. Germline loops: CDR1 SGHRS, CDR2 YFSETQ. The CDR3 has 14 residues. DNA for the CDR3: TGCGCCAGCAGCCTCGGGACAGGGGCCTATGGCTACACCTTC. Protein: CASSLGTGAYGYTF.

This chain links TRBV10-2 with TRBJ1-2; TRBD1 matches at 8 bases. CDR1 WSHSY and CDR2 SAAADI come from the germline V gene. The CDR3 has 14 residues. Losses at the gene ends were 6 bases for V and 4 bases for J; bases not matched to a gene: 7. This CDR3 is CASSTGTGLYGYTF. DNA for the CDR3: TGCGCCAGCAGCACCGGGACAGGACTCTATGGCTACACCTTC.

The V call is TRBV5-4, the J call TRBJ2-3; TRBD1 agrees at 7 bases. The CDR3 has 15 residues. The germline V gene has CDR1 SGHNT and CDR2 YYREEE (reference sequence). Trimming at V came to 3 bases and at J to 2 bases, leaving 6 bases not matched to a gene. The DNA for the CDR3 is TGTGCCAGCAGCTCCTACAGGGGAGTCACAGATACGCAGTATTTT. Its translation is CASSSYRGVTDTQYF.

CDR3 sequence reads: CASSLLSADTQYF. The DNA for the CDR3 is TGTGCCAGCAGCTTATTGTCAGCGGATACGCAGTATTTT. The chain combines TRBV11-3 with TRBJ2-3; no clear D gene. Trimming took off 2 bases at V and 6 bases at J, with 9 bases between the two ends. Germline assignment: CDR1 SGHNT and CDR2 YENEEA. The CDR3 is made up of 13 amino acids. The variable domain in full, with the rest retrieved from reference TRBV11-3 and TRBJ2-3, is EAGVVQSPRYKIIEKKQPVAFWCNPISGHNTLYWYLQNLGQGPELLIRYENEEAVDDSQLPKDRFSAERLKGVDSTLKIQPAELGDSAVYLCASSLLSADTQYFGPGTRLTVL.

This clone was seen only a few times. CDR3 nucleotide sequence: TGCGCCAGCAGCTTGCAGAACACTGAAGCTTTCTTT. Protein sequence: CASSLQNTEAFF. The rearrangement links TRBV5-1 to TRBJ1-1; D is uncertain. Deletions cut 1 base from V and 1 base from J, with 2 bases between. The CDR3 covers 12 residues. Germline values: CDR1 SGHRS, CDR2 YFSETQ.

The chain employs TRBV3-1 (or the pseudogene TRBV3-2) and TRBJ1-1, with D possibly matching TRBD1 (5 bases). The germline V gene has CDR1 LGHDT and CDR2 YNNKEL (reference sequence). The CDR3 is 15 residues long. Trimming took 4 bases from V and 1 from J, leaving 13 bases between them. The CDR3 spells CASSPIGGKNTEAFF. The CDR3 DNA reads TGTGCCAGCAGCCCCATCGGGGGGAAGAACACTGAAGCTTTCTTT.

The V call is TRBV3-1 (or the pseudogene TRBV3-2), the J call TRBJ1-1; D gene uncertain. Per the germline V gene, CDR1 is LGHDT and CDR2 is YNNKEL (reference sequence). The CDR3 sequence is 14 residues long. Trimming pared 4 bases from V and 0 bases from J, leaving 9 bases between. Here the CDR3 DNA reads TGTGCCAGCAGCCCCGAGGACTTGAACACTGAAGCTTTCTTT. Residues: CASSPEDLNTEAFF.

The chain is built from TRBV4-1 and TRBJ2-1; D is perhaps TRBD2 (5 bases). Deletions cut 4 bases from V and 0 bases from J, with 10 bases between. CDR3 length: 15 amino acids. Germline V gene lookup returns CDR1 MGHRA and CDR2 YSYEKL. CDR3 coding DNA: TGCGCCAGCAGCCCCTACGGAGGCTCCTACAATGAGCAGTTCTTC. The encoded protein is CASSPYGGSYNEQFF.

This sequence joins TRBV9 and TRBJ2-3; 9 nucleotides agree with TRBD2. The CDR3 is 16 amino acids. From germline, CDR1 is SGDLS and CDR2 YYNGEE. V lost 2 bases, J lost 0 bases, and 4 bases stayed unmatched. CDR3 in DNA: TGTGCCAGCAGCGTCCTCACTAGCGGGAGCACAGATACGCAGTATTTT. It codes for CASSVLTSGSTDTQYF.